Detailed here is one T cell receptor (beta chain). Its antigen is not identified. The data belong to a study of blood T cells in healthy people across ages. Study outcomes and limitations: Compared with aged donors, long-lived donors showed fewer expanded clones, suggesting selection.

A second PCR, run for roughly 6 to 11 cycles, used a sample-barcoded 5' primer plus a J-beta primer mix. TCRdb analysed the 5' RACE reads with MiXCR anew, one entry per CDR3 protein. The sample holds 700,000 to 900,000 distinct CDR3 sequences, about 48% seen once. The CDR3 consists of 13 residues. The germline V gene encodes CDR1 MGHDK and CDR2 SYGVNS. With 3 bases removed from V and 13 bases from J, the gap between germline ends came to 15 bases. The chain couples TRBV25-1 to TRBJ1-4; no definite D call. This TCR was sampled from a man older than 75 in good health. The source material was blood. CDR3 sequence reads: CASSDRQGSILFF. CDR3 sequence (DNA): TGTGCCAGCAGTGATCGACAAGGAAGTATACTGTTTTTT.